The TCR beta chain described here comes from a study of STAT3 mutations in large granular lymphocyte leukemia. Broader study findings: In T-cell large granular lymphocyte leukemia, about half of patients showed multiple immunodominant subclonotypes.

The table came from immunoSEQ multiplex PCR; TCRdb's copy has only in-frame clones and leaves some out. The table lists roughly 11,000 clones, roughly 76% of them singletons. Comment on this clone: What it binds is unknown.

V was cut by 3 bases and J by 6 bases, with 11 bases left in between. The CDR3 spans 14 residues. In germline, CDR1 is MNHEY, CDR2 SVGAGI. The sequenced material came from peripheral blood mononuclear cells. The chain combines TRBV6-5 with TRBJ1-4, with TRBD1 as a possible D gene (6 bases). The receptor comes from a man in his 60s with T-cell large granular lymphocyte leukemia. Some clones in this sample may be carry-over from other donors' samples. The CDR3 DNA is TGTGCCAGCAGTTATGGGGGCAGTGATGAAAAACTGTTTTTT. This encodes CASSYGGSDEKLFF.